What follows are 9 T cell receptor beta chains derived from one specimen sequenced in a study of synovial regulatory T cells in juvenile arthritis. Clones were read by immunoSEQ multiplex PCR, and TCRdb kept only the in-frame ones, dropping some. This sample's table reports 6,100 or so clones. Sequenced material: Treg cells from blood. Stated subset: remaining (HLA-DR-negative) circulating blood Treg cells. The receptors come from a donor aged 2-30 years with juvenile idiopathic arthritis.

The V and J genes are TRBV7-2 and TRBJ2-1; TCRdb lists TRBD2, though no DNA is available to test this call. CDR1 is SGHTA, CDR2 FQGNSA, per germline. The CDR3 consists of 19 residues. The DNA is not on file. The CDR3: CASSLGGTSGSRSYNEQFF. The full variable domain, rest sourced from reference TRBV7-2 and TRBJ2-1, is GAGVSQSPSNKVTEKGKDVELRCDPISGHTALYWYRQSLGQGLEFLIYFQGNSAPDKSGLPSDRFSAERTGGSVSTLTIQRTQQEDSAVYLCASSLGGTSGSRSYNEQFFGPGTRLTVL.

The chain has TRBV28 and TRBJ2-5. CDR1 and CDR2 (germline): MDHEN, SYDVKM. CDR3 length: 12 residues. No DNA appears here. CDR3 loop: CASSYSLGTQYF.

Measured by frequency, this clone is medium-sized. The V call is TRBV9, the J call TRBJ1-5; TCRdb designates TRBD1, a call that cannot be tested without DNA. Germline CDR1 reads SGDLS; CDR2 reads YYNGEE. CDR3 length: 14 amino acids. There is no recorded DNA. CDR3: CASSPGHNNQPQHF.

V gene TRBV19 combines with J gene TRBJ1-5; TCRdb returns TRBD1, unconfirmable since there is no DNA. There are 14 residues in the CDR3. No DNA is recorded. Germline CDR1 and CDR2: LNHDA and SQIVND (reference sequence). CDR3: CASRDRTFNQPQHF.

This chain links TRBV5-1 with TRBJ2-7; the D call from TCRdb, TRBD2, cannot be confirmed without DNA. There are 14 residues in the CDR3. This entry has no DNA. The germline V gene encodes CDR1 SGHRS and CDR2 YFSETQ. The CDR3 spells CASSLFSGAYEQYF.

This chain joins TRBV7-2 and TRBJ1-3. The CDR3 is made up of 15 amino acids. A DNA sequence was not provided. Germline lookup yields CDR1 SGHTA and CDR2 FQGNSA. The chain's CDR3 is CASSLRAGSGNTIYF.

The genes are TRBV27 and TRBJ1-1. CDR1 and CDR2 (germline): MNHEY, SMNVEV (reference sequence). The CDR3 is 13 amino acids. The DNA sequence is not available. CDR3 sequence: CASSSPMNTEAFF.

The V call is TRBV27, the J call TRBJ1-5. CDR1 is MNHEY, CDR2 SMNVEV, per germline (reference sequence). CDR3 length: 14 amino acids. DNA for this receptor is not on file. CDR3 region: CASSFGGGGQPQHF.

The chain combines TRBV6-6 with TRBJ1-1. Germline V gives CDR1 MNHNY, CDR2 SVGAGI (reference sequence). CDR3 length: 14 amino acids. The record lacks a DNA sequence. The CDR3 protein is CASSKPRRNTEAFF.